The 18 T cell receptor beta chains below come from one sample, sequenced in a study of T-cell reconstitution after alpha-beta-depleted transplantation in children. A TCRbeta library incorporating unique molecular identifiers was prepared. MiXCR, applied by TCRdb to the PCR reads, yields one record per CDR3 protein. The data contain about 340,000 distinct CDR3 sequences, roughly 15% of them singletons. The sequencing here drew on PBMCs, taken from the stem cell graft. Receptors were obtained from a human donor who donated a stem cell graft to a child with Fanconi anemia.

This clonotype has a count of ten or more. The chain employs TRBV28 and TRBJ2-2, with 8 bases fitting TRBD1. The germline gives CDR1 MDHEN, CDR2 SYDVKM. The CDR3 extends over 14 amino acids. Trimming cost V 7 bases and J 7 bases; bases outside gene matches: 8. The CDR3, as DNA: TGTGCCAGCAACCCGACAGGGGTACACGGGGAGCTGTTTTTT. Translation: CASNPTGVHGELFF.

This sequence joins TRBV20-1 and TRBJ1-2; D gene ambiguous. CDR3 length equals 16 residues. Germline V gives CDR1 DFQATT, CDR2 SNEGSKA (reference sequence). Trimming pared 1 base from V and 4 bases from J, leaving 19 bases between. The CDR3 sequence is CSARADRVGGIYGYTF. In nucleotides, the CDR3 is TGCAGTGCTAGAGCCGACCGGGTGGGTGGAATCTATGGCTACACCTTC.

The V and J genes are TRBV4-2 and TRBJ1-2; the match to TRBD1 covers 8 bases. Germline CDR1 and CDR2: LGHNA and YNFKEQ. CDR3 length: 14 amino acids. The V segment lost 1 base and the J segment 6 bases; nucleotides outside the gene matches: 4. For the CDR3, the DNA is TGTGCCAGCAGCCAAGGGACAGGGAGCGATGGCTACACCTTC. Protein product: CASSQGTGSDGYTF.

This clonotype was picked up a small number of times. The CDR3 region has the DNA TGCGCCAGCAGTGACGGTCAGGGGGTGAACACTGAAGCTTTCTTT. Translation: CASSDGQGVNTEAFF. The rearrangement joins TRBV10-2 to TRBJ1-1; 7 bases fit TRBD1. The CDR3 runs 15 residues. Trimming cost V 3 bases and J 0 bases; bases outside gene matches: 4. Germline CDR1 is WSHSY and CDR2 is SAAADI.

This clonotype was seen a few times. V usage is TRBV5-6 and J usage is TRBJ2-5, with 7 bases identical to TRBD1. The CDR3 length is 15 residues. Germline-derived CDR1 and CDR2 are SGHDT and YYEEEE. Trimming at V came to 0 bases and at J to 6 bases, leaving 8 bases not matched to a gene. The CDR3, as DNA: TGTGCCAGCAGCTTGGCCTTTGGGACAGTTAAGACCCAGTACTTC. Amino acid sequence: CASSLAFGTVKTQYF.

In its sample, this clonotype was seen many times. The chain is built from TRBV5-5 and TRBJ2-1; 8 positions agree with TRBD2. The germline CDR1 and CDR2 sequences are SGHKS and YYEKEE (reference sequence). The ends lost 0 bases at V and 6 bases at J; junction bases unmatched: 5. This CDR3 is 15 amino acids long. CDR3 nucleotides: TGTGCCAGCAGCTTGGGTAGCGGGGTTTTCAATGAGCAGTTCTTC. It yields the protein CASSLGSGVFNEQFF.

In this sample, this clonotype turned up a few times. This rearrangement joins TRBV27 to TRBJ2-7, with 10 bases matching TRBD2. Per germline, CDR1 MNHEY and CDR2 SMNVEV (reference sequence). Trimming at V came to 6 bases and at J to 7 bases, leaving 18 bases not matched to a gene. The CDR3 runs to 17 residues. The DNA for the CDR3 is TGTGCCAGCAGGAGTAGCGGGGGGCCTAACTACCTACGAGAGCAGTACTTC. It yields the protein CASRSSGGPNYLREQYF.

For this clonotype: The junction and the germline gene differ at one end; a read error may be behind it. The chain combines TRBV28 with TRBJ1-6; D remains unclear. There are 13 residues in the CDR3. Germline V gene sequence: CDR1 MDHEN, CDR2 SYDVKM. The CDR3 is CVSSLRPNSPLHF. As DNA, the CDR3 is TGTGTCAGCAGTTTGAGGCCTAATTCACCCCTCCACTTT.

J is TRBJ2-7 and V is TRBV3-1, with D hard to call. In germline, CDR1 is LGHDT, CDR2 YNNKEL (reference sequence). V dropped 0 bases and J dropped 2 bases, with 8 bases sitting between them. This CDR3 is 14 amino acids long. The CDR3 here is CASSQDTRTYEQYF. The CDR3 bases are TGTGCCAGCAGCCAAGATACACGAACCTACGAGCAGTACTTC.

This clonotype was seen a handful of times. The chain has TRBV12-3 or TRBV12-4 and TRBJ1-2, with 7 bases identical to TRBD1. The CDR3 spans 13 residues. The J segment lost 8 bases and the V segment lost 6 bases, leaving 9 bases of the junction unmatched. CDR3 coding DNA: TGTGCCAGCAGGCCTTCTGGAGGGGGCGGCTACACCTTC. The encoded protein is CASRPSGGGGYTF.

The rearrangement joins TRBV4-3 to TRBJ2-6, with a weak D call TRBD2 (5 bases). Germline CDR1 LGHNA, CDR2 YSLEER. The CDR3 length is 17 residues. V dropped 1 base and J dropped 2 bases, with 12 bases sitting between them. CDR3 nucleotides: TGCGCCAGCAGCCAAGGCGTATCACTAGCTGGGGCCAACGTCCTGACTTTC. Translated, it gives CASSQGVSLAGANVLTF.

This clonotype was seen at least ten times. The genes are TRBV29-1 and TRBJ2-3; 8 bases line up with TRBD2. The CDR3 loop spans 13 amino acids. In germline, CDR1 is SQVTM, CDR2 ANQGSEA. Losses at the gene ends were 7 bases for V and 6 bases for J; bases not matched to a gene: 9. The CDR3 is CSALRGGADTQYF. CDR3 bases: TGCAGCGCATTACGGGGGGGCGCCGATACGCAGTATTTT.

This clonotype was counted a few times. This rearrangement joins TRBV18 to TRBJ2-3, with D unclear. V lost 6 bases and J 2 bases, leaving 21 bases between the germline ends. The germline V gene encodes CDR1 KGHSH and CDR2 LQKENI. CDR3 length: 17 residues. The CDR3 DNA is TGTGCCAGCTCCCCCGGTCTCGACTCGCACCTCACAGATACGCAGTATTTT. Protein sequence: CASSPGLDSHLTDTQYF.

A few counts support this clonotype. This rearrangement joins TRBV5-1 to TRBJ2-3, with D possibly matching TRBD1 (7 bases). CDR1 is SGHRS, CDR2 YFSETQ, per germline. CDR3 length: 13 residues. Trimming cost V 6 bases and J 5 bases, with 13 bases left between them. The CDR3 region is CASTEGAQDTQYF. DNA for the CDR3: TGCGCCAGCACGGAGGGGGCGCAAGATACGCAGTATTTT.

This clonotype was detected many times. CDR3 sequence: CASSQDEWNTEAFF. The CDR3 DNA sequence: TGCGCCAGCAGCCAAGACGAGTGGAACACTGAAGCTTTCTTT. The chain joins TRBV4-3 to TRBJ1-1; no clear D. V was clipped by 0 bases and J by 1 base, with 6 bases between them. The germline V gene encodes CDR1 LGHNA and CDR2 YSLEER. The CDR3 totals 14 residues.

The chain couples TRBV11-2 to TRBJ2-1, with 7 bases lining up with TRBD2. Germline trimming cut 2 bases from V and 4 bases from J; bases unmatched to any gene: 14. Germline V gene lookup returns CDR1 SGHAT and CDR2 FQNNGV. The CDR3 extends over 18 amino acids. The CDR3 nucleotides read TGTGCCAGCAGCTTAAACTCCCCCGGGGGGACCCCTTACAATGAGCAGTTCTTC. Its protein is CASSLNSPGGTPYNEQFF. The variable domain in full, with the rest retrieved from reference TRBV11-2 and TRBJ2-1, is EAGVAQSPRYKIIEKRQSVAFWCNPISGHATLYWYQQILGQGPKLLIQFQNNGVVDDSQLPKDRFSAERLKGVDSTLKIQPAKLEDSAVYLCASSLNSPGGTPYNEQFFGPGTRLTVL.

CDR3: CASSSRLAPGELFF. CDR3 nucleotides: TGTGCCAGCAGCTCGCGACTAGCACCCGGGGAGCTGTTTTTT. The chain is built from TRBV5-5 and TRBJ2-2, with 7 nucleotides matching TRBD2. The V gene end was trimmed by 3 bases and the J gene end by 6 bases; junction bases not matched to a gene: 5. CDR3 length: 14 amino acids. Germline assignment: CDR1 SGHKS and CDR2 YYEKEE (reference sequence). Looking up the rest from reference TRBV5-5 and TRBJ2-2 gives the full variable domain: DAGVTQSPTHLIKTRGQQVTLRCSPISGHKSVSWYQQVLGQGPQFIFQYYEKEERGRGNFPDRFSARQFPNYSSELNVNALLLGDSALYLCASSSRLAPGELFFGEGSRLTVL.

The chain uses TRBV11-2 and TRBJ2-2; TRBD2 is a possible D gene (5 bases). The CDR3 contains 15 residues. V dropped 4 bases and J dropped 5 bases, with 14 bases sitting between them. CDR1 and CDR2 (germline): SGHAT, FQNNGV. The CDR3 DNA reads TGTGCCAGCAGCTCTGGAGGTGTTAGTACCGGGGAGCTGTTTTTT. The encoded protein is CASSSGGVSTGELFF.